One and the same sample provided the 16 T cell receptor beta chains below, sequenced in a study of T cell repertoires in cytomegalovirus infection. Their target antigens are unknown. A single record per CDR3 protein comes from TCRdb applying MiXCR to the reads. The sample shows approximately 770,000 distinct CDR3 sequences, approximately 32% of them seen only once. Sequencing was performed on cultured CD8+ T cells from PBMCs, taken from culture after CMV antigen stimulation. These receptors came from a human donor in good health (CMV status not recorded). Some clones in this sample may be carry-over from other donors' samples.

Many counts were recorded for this clonotype. The J gene is TRBJ2-5, the V gene TRBV5-6; D remains unclear. Germline values: CDR1 SGHDT, CDR2 YYEEEE. This CDR3 has 13 residues. Trimming pared 1 base from V and 3 bases from J, leaving 7 bases between. CDR3 coding DNA: TGTGCCAGCAGCTTGATAGAAAAAGAGACCCAGTACTTC. Protein: CASSLIEKETQYF.

The chain couples TRBV6-5 to TRBJ2-7; D is undetermined. Germline V gene sequence: CDR1 MNHEY, CDR2 SVGAGI. The CDR3 has 15 residues. The germline V and J ends were trimmed by 0 bases and 3 bases, with 12 bases remaining between them. CDR3 residues: CASSYSGSTLYEQYV. CDR3 coding DNA: TGTGCCAGCAGTTACTCGGGCAGTACACTCTACGAGCAGTACGTC.

This clonotype was seen more than once but under ten times. The chain joins TRBV27 to TRBJ2-7; D gene unclear. V was trimmed by 5 bases and J by 3 bases, leaving 11 bases between them. This CDR3 comprises 13 residues. Germline-derived CDR1 and CDR2 are MNHEY and SMNVEV (reference sequence). Written as DNA, the CDR3 is TGTGCCAGCAGTGAGACGGATTACTACGAGCAGTACTTC. Translated: CASSETDYYEQYF.

This clonotype came up a few times. This rearrangement joins TRBV24-1 to TRBJ1-1, with D possibly being TRBD1 (5 bases). The CDR3 spans 16 residues. Looked up from germline, CDR1 is KGHDR and CDR2 is SFDVKD. V was trimmed by 5 bases and J by 2 bases, leaving 17 bases between them. In DNA, the CDR3 is TGTGCCACCAGTGTGAAGTTTGCGGGGCAAAACACTGAAGCTTTCTTT. It yields the protein CATSVKFAGQNTEAFF.

The chain is built from TRBV5-8 and TRBJ1-1, with D tentatively TRBD1 (6 bases). V lost 4 bases, J lost 3 bases, and 22 bases lay in between. Germline V gene data show CDR1 as SGHTS and CDR2 as YDEGEE. The CDR3 loop spans 17 amino acids. CDR3 nucleotide sequence: TGTGCCAGCAGCCCTACACAGGGCCCCGCTTTGGACACTGAAGCTTTCTTT. Translated: CASSPTQGPALDTEAFF.

J is TRBJ1-1 and V is TRBV6-2 or TRBV6-3; weak D call: TRBD1 (5 bases). This CDR3 has 15 residues. Trimming took off 5 bases at V and 6 bases at J, with 19 bases between the two ends. Germline V CDR1 and CDR2: MNHEY, SVGEGT. The CDR3 loop is CASSNLQEVGAEAFF. CDR3 nucleotide sequence: TGTGCCAGCAGTAACCTACAGGAGGTGGGGGCTGAAGCTTTCTTT.

Comment on this clonotype: The junction does not match germline at one end; this may be a read error. In nucleotides, the CDR3 is TGTCCCAGCAGCCCCAGGGACAGCTCTGGAAACACCATATATTTT. Its protein product is CPSSPRDSSGNTIYF. The genes are TRBV7-9 and TRBJ1-3; 7 bases map to TRBD1. The CDR3 loop spans 15 amino acids. CDR1 is SEHNR and CDR2 is FQNEAQ in the germline V gene (reference sequence).

This chain links TRBV19 with TRBJ1-1; TRBD1 is a possible D gene (6 bases). The CDR3 runs to 13 residues. CDR1 and CDR2 from the germline V gene are LNHDA and SQIVND (reference sequence). V was clipped by 7 bases and J by 10 bases, with 19 bases between them. The CDR3 DNA follows: TGTGCCAGTACACGTGATGGGGGGGCAGGAGCTTTCTTT. Its protein product is CASTRDGGAGAFF.

This clonotype was seen repeatedly, ten times or more. The J gene is TRBJ1-3, the V gene TRBV7-9; D ambiguous. This CDR3 comprises 15 residues. Germline CDR1 and CDR2: SEHNR and FQNEAQ (reference sequence). The V and J ends lost 5 bases and 0 bases respectively, with 11 bases between them. The DNA for the CDR3 is TGTGCCAGCAGCAGCCTAAGTAGCTCTGGAAACACCATATATTTT. Translating gives CASSSLSSSGNTIYF.

This clonotype has ten or more counts. This rearrangement joins TRBV7-2 to TRBJ2-7; the D gene is possibly TRBD2 (6 bases). The CDR3 totals 15 residues. Germline CDR1 and CDR2: SGHTA and FQGNSA. Deletions cut 1 base from V and 2 bases from J, with 12 bases between. The CDR3 nucleotides read TGTGCCAGCAGCTTAGTGGAGGGTCCCCCCTACGAGCAGTACTTC. Protein product: CASSLVEGPPYEQYF. The entire variable domain, with the rest obtained from reference TRBV7-2 and TRBJ2-7, is as follows: GAGVSQSPSNKVTEKGKDVELRCDPISGHTALYWYRQSLGQGLEFLIYFQGNSAPDKSGLPSDRFSAERTGGSVSTLTIQRTQQEDSAVYLCASSLVEGPPYEQYFGPGTRLTVT.

The chain combines TRBV6-2 or TRBV6-3 with TRBJ2-1; TRBD1 aligns across 12 bases. Germline trimming cut 5 bases from V and 2 bases from J; bases unmatched to any gene: 10. Germline V gene lookup returns CDR1 MNHEY and CDR2 SVGEGT. The CDR3 is 18 amino acids. The CDR3 DNA reads as TGTGCCAGCAGTCACGGGACAGGGGGCGGTCGACCCTACAATGAGCAGTTCTTC. Its translation: CASSHGTGGGRPYNEQFF.

This clonotype was seen more than once but under ten times. V and J are TRBV27 and TRBJ1-6; TRBD1 might be the D (6 bases). The CDR3 totals 16 residues. V was clipped by 8 bases and J by 5 bases, with 19 bases between them. Germline CDR1 and CDR2: MNHEY and SMNVEV (reference sequence). CDR3 sequence: CASGGQGFLNNSPLHF. The CDR3 DNA reads as TGTGCCAGCGGCGGGCAGGGGTTCTTGAATAATTCACCCCTCCACTTT.

The rearrangement links TRBV19 to TRBJ1-2, with 10 bases identical to TRBD1. V was clipped by 8 bases and J by 8 bases; unmatched bases: 5. CDR3 length equals 12 residues. Germline CDR1 and CDR2: LNHDA and SQIVND (reference sequence). The chain's CDR3 is CASRQGAKGYTF. The CDR3 DNA follows: TGTGCCAGTCGACAGGGGGCGAAAGGCTACACCTTC. The variable domain in full, completed from reference TRBV19 and TRBJ1-2, reads DGGITQSPKYLFRKEGQNVTLSCEQNLNHDAMYWYRQDPGQGLRLIYYSQIVNDFQKGDIAEGYSVSREKKESFPLTVTSAQKNPTAFYLCASRQGAKGYTFGSGTRLTVV.

The chain recombines TRBV7-6 with TRBJ1-3; TRBD1 is a possible D gene (6 bases). V was clipped by 5 bases and J by 4 bases, with 15 bases between them. The CDR3 has 15 residues. Germline-derived CDR1 and CDR2 are SGHVS and FNYEAQ. The CDR3 coding sequence is TGTGCCAGCAGCGTAAACTGGGGGCGCGGAAACACCATATATTTT. This gives the protein CASSVNWGRGNTIYF.

This clonotype was observed at least ten times. V is TRBV5-1 and J is TRBJ2-4, with D possibly TRBD2 on 6 matching bases. The CDR3 has 16 amino acids. Germline CDR1 and CDR2: SGHRS and YFSETQ. V shed 4 bases and J shed 0 bases, with 14 bases lying between them. This CDR3 reads CASSRAAGLAKNIQYF. In nucleotides, the CDR3 is TGCGCCAGCAGCCGCGCCGCGGGATTAGCCAAAAACATTCAGTACTTC.

The chain carries TRBV15 and TRBJ2-5; the match to TRBD1 covers 7 bases. CDR3 length equals 14 residues. Germline loops: CDR1 LNHNV, CDR2 YYDKDF (reference sequence). The trim removed 7 bases at V and 2 bases at J, leaving 7 bases unmatched. The CDR3 loop is CATTPRTGQETQYF. The CDR3 DNA is TGTGCCACCACTCCGAGGACAGGACAAGAGACCCAGTACTTC.